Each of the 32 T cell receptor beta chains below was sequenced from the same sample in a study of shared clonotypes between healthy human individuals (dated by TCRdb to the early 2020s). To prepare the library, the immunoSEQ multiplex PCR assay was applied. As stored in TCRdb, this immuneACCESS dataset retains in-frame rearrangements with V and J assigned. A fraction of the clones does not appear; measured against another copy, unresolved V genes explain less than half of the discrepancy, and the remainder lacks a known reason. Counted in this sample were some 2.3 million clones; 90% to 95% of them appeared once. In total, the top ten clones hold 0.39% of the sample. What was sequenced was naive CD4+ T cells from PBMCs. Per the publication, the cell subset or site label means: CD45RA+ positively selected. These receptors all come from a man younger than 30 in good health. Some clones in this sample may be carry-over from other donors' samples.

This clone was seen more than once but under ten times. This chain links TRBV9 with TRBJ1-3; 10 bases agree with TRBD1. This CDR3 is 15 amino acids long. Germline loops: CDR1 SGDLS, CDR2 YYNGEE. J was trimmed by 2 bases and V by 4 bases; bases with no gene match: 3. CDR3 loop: CASSTGTGAGNTIYF. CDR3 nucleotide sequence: TGTGCCAGCAGCACTGGGACAGGGGCTGGAAACACCATATATTTT.

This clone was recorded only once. The CDR3 region is CASSLYTTGSGETQYF. The CDR3 bases are TGTGCCAGCAGCTTGTATACGACTGGGTCTGGAGAGACCCAGTACTTC. The gene calls are TRBV7-9 and TRBJ2-5; D is uncertain. This CDR3 has 16 amino acids. Germline loops: CDR1 SEHNR, CDR2 FQNEAQ (reference sequence). Trimming removed 3 bases at V and 4 bases at J, with 18 bases between.

For the CDR3, the DNA is TGTGCCAGCAGCTTATACAGGTTGGGGAAACTGTTTTTT. This gives the protein CASSLYRLGKLFF. V is TRBV7-2 and J is TRBJ1-4, with a possible D match to TRBD1 (5 bases). CDR3 length: 13 residues. V was clipped by 2 bases and J by 11 bases, with 12 bases between them. Germline lookup yields CDR1 SGHTA and CDR2 FQGNSA.

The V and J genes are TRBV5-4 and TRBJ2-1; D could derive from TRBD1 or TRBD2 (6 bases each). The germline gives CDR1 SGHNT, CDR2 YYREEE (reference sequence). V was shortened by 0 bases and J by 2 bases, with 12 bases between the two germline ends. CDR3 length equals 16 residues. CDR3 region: CASSLGGAPTYNEQFF. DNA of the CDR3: TGTGCCAGCAGCTTGGGGGGGGCCCCGACCTACAATGAGCAGTTCTTC.

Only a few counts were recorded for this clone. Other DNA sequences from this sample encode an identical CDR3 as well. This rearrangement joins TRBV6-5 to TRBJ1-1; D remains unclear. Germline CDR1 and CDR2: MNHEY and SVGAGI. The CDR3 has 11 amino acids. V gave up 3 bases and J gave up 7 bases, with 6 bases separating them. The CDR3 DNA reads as TGTGCCAGCAGTTATGTCGGTGAAGCTTTCTTT. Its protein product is CASSYVGEAFF.

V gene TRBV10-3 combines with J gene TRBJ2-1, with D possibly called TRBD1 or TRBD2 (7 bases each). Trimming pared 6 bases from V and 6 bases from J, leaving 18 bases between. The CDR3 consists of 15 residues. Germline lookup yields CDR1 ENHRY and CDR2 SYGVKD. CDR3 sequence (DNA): TGTGCCATCAGCCCCAGGGGGGGGGCGAGCAATGAGCAGTTCTTC. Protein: CAISPRGGASNEQFF.

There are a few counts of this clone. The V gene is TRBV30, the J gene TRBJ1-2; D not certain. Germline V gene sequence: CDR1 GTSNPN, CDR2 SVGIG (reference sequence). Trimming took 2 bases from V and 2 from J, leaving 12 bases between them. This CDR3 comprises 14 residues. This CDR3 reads CAWSRRTVNYGYTF. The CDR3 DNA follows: TGTGCCTGGAGTAGGCGCACGGTAAACTATGGCTACACCTTC.

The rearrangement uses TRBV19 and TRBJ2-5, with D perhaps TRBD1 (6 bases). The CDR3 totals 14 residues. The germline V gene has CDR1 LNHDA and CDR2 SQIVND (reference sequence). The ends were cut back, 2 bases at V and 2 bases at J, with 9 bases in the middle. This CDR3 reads CASSILGQQETQYF. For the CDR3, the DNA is TGTGCCAGTAGTATATTGGGACAACAAGAGACCCAGTACTTC.

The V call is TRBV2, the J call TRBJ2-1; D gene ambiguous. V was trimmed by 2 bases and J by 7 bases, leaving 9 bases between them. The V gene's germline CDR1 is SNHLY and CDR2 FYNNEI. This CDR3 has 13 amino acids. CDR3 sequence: CASSEIPGNEQFF. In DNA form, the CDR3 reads TGTGCCAGCAGTGAAATCCCGGGTAATGAGCAGTTCTTC.

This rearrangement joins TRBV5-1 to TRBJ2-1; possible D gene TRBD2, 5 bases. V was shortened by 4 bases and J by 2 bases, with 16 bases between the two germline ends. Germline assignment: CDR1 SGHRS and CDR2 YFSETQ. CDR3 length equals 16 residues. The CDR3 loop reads CASSGRTAPTYNEQFF. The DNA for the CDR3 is TGCGCCAGCAGCGGCCGGACTGCACCTACCTACAATGAGCAGTTCTTC.

The CDR3 nucleotides are TGTGCCAGCAGCAAAGCCGCGACTAGCGGGATCGGCTCCTACGAGCAGTACTTC. Translation: CASSKAATSGIGSYEQYF. This chain links TRBV21-1 with TRBJ2-7; no DNA check was done on the table's D call, TRBD2. TRBV21-1 is recorded as a pseudogene. The CDR3 extends over 18 amino acids.

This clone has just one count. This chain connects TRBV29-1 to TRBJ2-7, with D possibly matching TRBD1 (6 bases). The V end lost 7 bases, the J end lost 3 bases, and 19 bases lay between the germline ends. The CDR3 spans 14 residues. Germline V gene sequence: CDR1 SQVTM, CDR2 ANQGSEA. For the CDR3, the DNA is TGCAGCGCCCGAAAGGGGCAGGGGAGCTACGAGCAGTACTTC. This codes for CSARKGQGSYEQYF.

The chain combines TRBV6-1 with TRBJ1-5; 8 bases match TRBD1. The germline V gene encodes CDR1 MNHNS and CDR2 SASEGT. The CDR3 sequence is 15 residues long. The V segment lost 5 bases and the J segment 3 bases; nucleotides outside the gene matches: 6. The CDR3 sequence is CASSTRQGNNQPQHF. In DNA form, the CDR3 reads TGTGCCAGCAGTACACGACAGGGGAACAATCAGCCCCAGCATTTT.

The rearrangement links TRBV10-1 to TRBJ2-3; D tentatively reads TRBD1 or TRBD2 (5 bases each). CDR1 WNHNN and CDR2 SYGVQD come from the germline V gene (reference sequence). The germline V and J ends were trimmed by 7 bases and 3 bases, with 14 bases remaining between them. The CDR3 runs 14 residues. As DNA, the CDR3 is TGCGCCAGCACCCGGGACCTTGAAACAGATACGCAGTATTTT. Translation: CASTRDLETDTQYF.

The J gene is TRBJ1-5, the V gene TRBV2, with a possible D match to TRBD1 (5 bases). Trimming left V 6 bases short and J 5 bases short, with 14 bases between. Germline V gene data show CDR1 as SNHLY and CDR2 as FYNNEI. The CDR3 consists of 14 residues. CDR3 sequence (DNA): TGTGCCAGCAGGGCCGGGACGCTGTATCAGCCCCAGCATTTT. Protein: CASRAGTLYQPQHF.

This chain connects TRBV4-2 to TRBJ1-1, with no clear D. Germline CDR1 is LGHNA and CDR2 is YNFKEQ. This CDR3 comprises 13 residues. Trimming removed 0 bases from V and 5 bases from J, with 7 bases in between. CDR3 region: CASSQDEGTEAFF. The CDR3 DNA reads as TGTGCCAGCAGCCAAGATGAGGGTACTGAAGCTTTCTTT.

Here the CDR3 DNA reads TGTGCCAGCAGCACCGGGGCCGAAGGGAACAATGAGCAGTTCTTC. This translates into CASSTGAEGNNEQFF. The chain recombines TRBV28 with TRBJ2-1, with D perhaps assigned TRBD1 or TRBD2 (5 bases each). V was trimmed by 6 bases and J by 5 bases, leaving 17 bases between them. This CDR3 contains 15 residues. The germline CDR1 and CDR2 sequences are MDHEN and SYDVKM.

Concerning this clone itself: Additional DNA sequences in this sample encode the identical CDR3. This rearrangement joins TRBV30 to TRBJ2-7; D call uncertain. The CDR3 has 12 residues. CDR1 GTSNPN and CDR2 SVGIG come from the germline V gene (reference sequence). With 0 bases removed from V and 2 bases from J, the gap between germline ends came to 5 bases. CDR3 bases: TGTGCCTGGAGTGTAACCCCCTACGAGCAGTACTTC. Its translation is CAWSVTPYEQYF.

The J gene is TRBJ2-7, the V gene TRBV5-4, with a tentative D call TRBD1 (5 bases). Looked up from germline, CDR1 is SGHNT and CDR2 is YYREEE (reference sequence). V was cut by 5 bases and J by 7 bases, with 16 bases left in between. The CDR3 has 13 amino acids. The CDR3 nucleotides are TGTGCCAGCAGTCAGTATGTAGCAGGGGAGCAGTACTTC. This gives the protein CASSQYVAGEQYF.

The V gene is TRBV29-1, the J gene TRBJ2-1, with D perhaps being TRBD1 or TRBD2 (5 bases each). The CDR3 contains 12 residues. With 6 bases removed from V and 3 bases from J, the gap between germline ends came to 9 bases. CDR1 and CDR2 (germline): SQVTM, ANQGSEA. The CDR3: CSVGTVYNEQFF. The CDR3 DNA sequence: TGCAGCGTGGGGACGGTCTACAATGAGCAGTTCTTC.

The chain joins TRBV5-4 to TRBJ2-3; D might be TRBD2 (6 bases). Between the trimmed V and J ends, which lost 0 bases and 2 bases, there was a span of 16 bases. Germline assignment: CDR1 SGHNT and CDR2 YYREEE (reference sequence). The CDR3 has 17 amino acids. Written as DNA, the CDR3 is TGTGCCAGCAGCTTGGCGGGGGAGGCACCTTACACAGATACGCAGTATTTT. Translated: CASSLAGEAPYTDTQYF.

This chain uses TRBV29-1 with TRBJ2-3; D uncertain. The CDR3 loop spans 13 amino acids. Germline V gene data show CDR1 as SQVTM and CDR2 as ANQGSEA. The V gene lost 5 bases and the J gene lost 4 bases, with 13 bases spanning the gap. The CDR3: CSVRAPLADTQYF. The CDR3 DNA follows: TGCAGCGTTCGGGCTCCTCTCGCAGATACGCAGTATTTT.

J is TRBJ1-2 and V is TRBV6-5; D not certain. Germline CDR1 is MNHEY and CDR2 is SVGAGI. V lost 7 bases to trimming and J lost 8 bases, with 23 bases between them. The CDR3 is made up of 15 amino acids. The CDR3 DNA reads TGTGCCAGCAAGAAGCCGGGCTCAAGGATTGGCGGCTACACCTTC. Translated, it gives CASKKPGSRIGGYTF.

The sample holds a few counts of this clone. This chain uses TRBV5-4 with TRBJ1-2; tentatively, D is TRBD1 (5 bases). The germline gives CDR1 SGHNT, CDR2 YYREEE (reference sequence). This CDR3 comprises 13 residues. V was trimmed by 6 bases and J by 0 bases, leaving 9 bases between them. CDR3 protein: CASTPGPNYGYTF. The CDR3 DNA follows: TGTGCCAGCACCCCAGGGCCTAACTATGGCTACACCTTC. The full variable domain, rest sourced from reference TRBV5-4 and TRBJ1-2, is ETGVTQSPTHLIKTRGQQVTLRCSSQSGHNTVSWYQQALGQGPQFIFQYYREEENGRGNFPPRFSGLQFPNYSSELNVNALELDDSALYLCASTPGPNYGYTFGSGTRLTVV.

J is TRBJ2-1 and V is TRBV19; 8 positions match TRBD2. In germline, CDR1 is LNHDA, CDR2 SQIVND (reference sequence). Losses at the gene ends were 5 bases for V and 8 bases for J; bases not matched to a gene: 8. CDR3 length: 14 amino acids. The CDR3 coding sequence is TGTGCCAGTAGTCGAGGGACTAGTAGCGATGAGCAGTTCTTC. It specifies CASSRGTSSDEQFF.

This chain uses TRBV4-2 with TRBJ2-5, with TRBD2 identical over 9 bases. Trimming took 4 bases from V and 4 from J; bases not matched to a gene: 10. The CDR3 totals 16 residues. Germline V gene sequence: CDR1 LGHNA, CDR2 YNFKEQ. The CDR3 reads CASSRVAGEIGETQYF. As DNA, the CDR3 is TGTGCCAGCAGCCGAGTAGCGGGAGAGATCGGAGAGACCCAGTACTTC.

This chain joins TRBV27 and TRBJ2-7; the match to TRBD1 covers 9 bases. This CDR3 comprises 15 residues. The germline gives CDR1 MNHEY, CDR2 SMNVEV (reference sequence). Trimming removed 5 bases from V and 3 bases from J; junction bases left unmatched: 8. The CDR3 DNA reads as TGTGCCAGCAGTCGTGAAACAGGGGGCAACTACGAGCAGTACTTC. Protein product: CASSRETGGNYEQYF.

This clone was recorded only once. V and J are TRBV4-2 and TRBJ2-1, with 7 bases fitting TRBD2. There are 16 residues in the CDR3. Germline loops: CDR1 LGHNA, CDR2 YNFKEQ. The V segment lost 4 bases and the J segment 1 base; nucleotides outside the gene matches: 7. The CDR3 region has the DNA TGTGCCAGCAGCCCAGGCTTGGGGGGGTCCTACAATGAGCAGTTCTTC. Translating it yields CASSPGLGGSYNEQFF.

CDR3 loop: CASSLRTGRVNEQFF. For the CDR3, the DNA is TGTGCCAGCAGCTTGAGGACAGGGAGGGTCAATGAGCAGTTCTTC. The chain joins TRBV11-2 to TRBJ2-1; D is possibly TRBD1 (8 bases). Between the trimmed V and J ends, which lost 3 bases and 6 bases, there was a span of 15 bases. Germline V gives CDR1 SGHAT, CDR2 FQNNGV. This CDR3 has 15 residues.

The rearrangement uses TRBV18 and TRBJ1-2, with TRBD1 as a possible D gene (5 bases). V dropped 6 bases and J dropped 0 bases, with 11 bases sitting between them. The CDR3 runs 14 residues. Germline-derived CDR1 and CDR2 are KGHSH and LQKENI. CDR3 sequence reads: CASSMGQPNYGYTF. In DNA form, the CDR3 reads TGTGCCAGCTCCATGGGGCAGCCTAACTATGGCTACACCTTC.

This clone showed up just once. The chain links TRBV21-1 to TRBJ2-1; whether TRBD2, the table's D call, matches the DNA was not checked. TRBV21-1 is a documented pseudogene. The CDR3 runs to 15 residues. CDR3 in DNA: TGTGCCAGCAGCAACGAGCGGGAGGGCCCCTATGAGCAGTTCTTC. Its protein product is CASSNEREGPYEQFF.

The DNA for the CDR3 is TGTGCCATCAGTGAAACTAGCGGGTCCCAAAGCTCCTACAATGAGCAGTTCTTC. Amino acids: CAISETSGSQSSYNEQFF. V and J are TRBV10-3 and TRBJ2-1; 9 bases fit TRBD2. The CDR3 runs 18 residues. Germline V gives CDR1 ENHRY, CDR2 SYGVKD. The V and J ends lost 3 bases and 0 bases, in that order; junction bases with no gene match: 9.